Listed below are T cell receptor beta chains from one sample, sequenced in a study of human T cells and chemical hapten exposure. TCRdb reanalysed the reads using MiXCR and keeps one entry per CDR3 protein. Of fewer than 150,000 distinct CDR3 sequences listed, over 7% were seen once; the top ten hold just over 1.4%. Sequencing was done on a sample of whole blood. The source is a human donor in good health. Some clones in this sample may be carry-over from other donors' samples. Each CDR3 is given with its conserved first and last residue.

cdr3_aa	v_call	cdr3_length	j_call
CASSLGAGGHNEQFF	TRBV5-1	15	TRBJ2-1
CASSVGDRGHTEAFF	TRBV9	15	TRBJ1-1
CSAGTGGMNTEAFF	TRBV20-1	14	TRBJ1-1
CASSEAAAHLSTDTQYF	TRBV6-1	17	TRBJ2-3
CASRPSGRGTGELFF	TRBV5-6	15	TRBJ2-2
CASSRDRGREKLFF	TRBV3-1	14	TRBJ1-4
CASSSWGGTDGRGMRNEQFF	TRBV5-6	20	TRBJ2-1
CASSPYPPGQGYEQYF	TRBV27	16	TRBJ2-7
CASSEQGLNTEAFF	TRBV10-2	14	TRBJ1-1
CASSLLLALNPNNEQFF	TRBV7-6	17	TRBJ2-1
CASSFGGGPQETQYF	TRBV11-2	15	TRBJ2-5
CSVTGQLNTEAFF	TRBV29-1	13	TRBJ1-1
CASSTRTGSNQPQHF	TRBV5-5	15	TRBJ1-5
CASSYRNQPQHF	TRBV7-6	12	TRBJ1-5
CASSLQGNNQPQHF	TRBV7-9	14	TRBJ1-5
CASSLEASQEAFF	TRBV11-2	13	TRBJ1-1
CASSLGAGSGSNQPQHF	TRBV7-6	17	TRBJ1-5
CASSSTGFNEKLFF	TRBV5-1	14	TRBJ1-4
CASSLVAEFTDTQYF	TRBV5-4	15	TRBJ2-3
CSAPGVVSGELFF	TRBV20-1	13	TRBJ2-2
CASSISIAQETQYF	TRBV19	14	TRBJ2-5
CASSQEAQASGTQYF	TRBV14	15	TRBJ2-3
CAGRSSRQGYEQYF	TRBV6-1	14	TRBJ2-7
CSARDLGGYGYTF	TRBV20-1	13	TRBJ1-2
CAIMARGSGNTIYF	TRBV10-3	14	TRBJ1-3
CSAREQGLFYEQYF	TRBV20-1	14	TRBJ2-7
CASTDRGRGYEQYF	TRBV12-3/TRBV12-4	14	TRBJ2-7
CSARDDGSGSYNEQFF	TRBV20-1	16	TRBJ2-1
CASSSSQGLGEEQYF	TRBV6-6	15	TRBJ2-7
CASSAGDTQYF	TRBV6-6	11	TRBJ2-3
CASSIRAGYTYNEQFF	TRBV6-8	16	TRBJ2-1
CASSPVAGAGELFF	TRBV7-9	14	TRBJ2-2
CASSLPGSRNEQFF	TRBV7-2	14	TRBJ2-1
CASSLKSGPLDEQFF	TRBV5-4	15	TRBJ2-1
CASSFSGLEDTGELFF	TRBV7-3	16	TRBJ2-2
CASSRRTSGSDTQYF	TRBV12-3/TRBV12-4	15	TRBJ2-3
CASSFQQGSSYEQYF	TRBV7-2	15	TRBJ2-7
CASRRAGTDTQYF	TRBV4-1	13	TRBJ2-3
CASSPSTTSYGYTF	TRBV18	14	TRBJ1-2
CASRGTSGRSIIYNEQFF	TRBV12-3/TRBV12-4	18	TRBJ2-1
CASSLSREWGNYGYTF	TRBV5-1	16	TRBJ1-2
CASSGQYNQPQHF	TRBV2	13	TRBJ1-5
CSATEAPGKGPNYGYTF	TRBV29-1	17	TRBJ1-2
CASSLGGGPGYEQYF	TRBV7-9	15	TRBJ2-7
CASSLVGISSYEQYF	TRBV11-2	15	TRBJ2-7
CASSEWTETGTNKYF	TRBV2	15	TRBJ2-5
CASSQVSLYRGNNEQFF	TRBV14	17	TRBJ2-1
CASSEDRVYNQPQHF	TRBV12-3/TRBV12-4	15	TRBJ1-5
CASSLRGGSNTEAFF	TRBV27	15	TRBJ1-1
CASQGSGGNTEAFF	TRBV7-9	14	TRBJ1-1
CASSGFRASGRARSYEQYF	TRBV11-2	19	TRBJ2-7
CASRVAGTANEQFF	TRBV2	14	TRBJ2-1
CASSWGGGQGRGSTDTQYF	TRBV7-2	19	TRBJ2-3
CASSPSYQETQYF	TRBV18	13	TRBJ2-5
CASSVAFPSGSSNEQFF	TRBV9	17	TRBJ2-1